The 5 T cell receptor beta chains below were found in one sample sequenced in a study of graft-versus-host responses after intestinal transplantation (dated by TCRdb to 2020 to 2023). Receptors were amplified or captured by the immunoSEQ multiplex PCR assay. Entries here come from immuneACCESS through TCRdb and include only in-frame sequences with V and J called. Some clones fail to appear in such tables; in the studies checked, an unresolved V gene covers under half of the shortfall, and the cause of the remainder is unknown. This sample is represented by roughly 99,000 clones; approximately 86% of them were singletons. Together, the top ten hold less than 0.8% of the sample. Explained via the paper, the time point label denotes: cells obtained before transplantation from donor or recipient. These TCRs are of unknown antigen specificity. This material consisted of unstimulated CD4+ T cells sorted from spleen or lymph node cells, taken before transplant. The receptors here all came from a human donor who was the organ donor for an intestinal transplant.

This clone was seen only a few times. CDR3 DNA: TGTGCCAGCAGCAGGGACAGCAGCTCCTACGAGCAGTACTTC. It yields the protein CASSRDSSSYEQYF. V usage is TRBV5-6 and J usage is TRBJ2-7; TRBD1 agrees at 7 bases. Per germline, CDR1 SGHDT and CDR2 YYEEEE. The V gene end was trimmed by 4 bases and the J gene end by 0 bases; junction bases not matched to a gene: 4. The CDR3 runs 14 residues.

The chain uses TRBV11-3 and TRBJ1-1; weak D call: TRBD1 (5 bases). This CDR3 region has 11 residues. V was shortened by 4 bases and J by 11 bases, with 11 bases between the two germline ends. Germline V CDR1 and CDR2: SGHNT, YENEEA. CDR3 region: CASSSGLLAFF. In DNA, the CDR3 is TGTGCCAGCAGCTCGGGGCTTCTGGCTTTCTTT.

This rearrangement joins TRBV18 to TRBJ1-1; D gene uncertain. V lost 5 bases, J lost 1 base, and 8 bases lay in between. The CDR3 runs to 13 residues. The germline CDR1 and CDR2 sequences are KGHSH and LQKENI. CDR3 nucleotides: TGTGCCAGCTCAATGTCAGCGAACACTGAAGCTTTCTTT. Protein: CASSMSANTEAFF.

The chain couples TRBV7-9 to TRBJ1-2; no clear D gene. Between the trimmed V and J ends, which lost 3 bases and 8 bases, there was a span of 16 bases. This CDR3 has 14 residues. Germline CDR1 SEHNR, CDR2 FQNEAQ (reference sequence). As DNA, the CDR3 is TGTGCCAGCAGCTTTTATGAGGGAGGGAGAGGCTACACCTTC. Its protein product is CASSFYEGGRGYTF.

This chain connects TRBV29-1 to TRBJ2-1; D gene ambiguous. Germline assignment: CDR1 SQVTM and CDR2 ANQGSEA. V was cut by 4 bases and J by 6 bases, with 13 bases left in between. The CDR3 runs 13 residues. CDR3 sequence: CSVAKGPGNEQFF. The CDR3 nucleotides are TGCAGCGTTGCCAAAGGACCGGGCAATGAGCAGTTCTTC.